Listed below are T cell receptor beta chains from one sample, sequenced in a study of prognosis after radiotherapy for stage I lung cancer. TCRdb called the multiplex PCR reads again in MiXCR, with one record for every CDR3 protein. The table includes 11,000 to 15,000 distinct CDR3 sequences, around a quarter detected once. The sample was PBMCs, taken before or after stereotactic body radiation therapy (not recorded which). These receptor sequences come from a donor older than 45 with non-small cell lung cancer. The CDR3 runs from the conserved cysteine through the conserved F or W. A D gene is named only where the DNA matches it firmly. Some rows have no size entry. The others give once, few or many, or a class for an expanded clone.

v_call,clone_size,d_call,j_call,cdr3_length,cdr3_aa,cdr3_nt
TRBV20-1,NA,TRBD2,TRBJ2-2,14,CSARGREGHRELFF,TGCAGTGCTAGAGGTCGGGAGGGTCACAGGGAGCTGTTTTTT
TRBV6-2/TRBV6-3,NA,NA,TRBJ2-5,14,CASSEDSKQGTQYF,TGTGCCAGCAGTGAAGACAGCAAACAAGGGACACAGTACTTC
TRBV18,many,NA,TRBJ2-7,12,CASSPQGVEQYF,TGTGCCAGCTCACCACAGGGGGTCGAGCAGTACTTC
TRBV20-1,NA,TRBD1,TRBJ2-3,13,CGARDLYRGTQYF,TGCGGTGCTAGAGATCTCTACAGGGGTACGCAGTATTTT
TRBV7-3,NA,NA,TRBJ2-2,15,CASSPNRGNTVELFF,TGTGCCAGCAGCCCCAATCGGGGTAACACCGTGGAGCTGTTTTTT
TRBV6-4,many,TRBD1,TRBJ1-3,15,CASSLQGAGGNTIYF,TGTGCCAGCAGCCTACAGGGGGCTGGTGGAAACACCATATATTTT
TRBV10-3,many,NA,TRBJ2-1,12,CAIRHQVGEQFF,TGTGCCATCAGGCACCAGGTCGGGGAGCAGTTCTTC
TRBV6-1,NA,NA,TRBJ2-7,18,CASSFYTSFGRGTYEQYF,TGTGCCAGCAGCTTCTACACTAGTTTCGGAAGGGGGACTTACGAGCAGTACTTC
TRBV5-6,many,TRBD1,TRBJ1-2,12,CASSTDRSGYTF,TGTGCCAGCAGCACGGACAGGTCTGGCTACACCTTC
TRBV20-1,many,TRBD2,TRBJ2-5,18,CSAKGLAGVAAPKETQYF,TGCAGTGCTAAGGGACTAGCGGGAGTCGCTGCCCCTAAAGAGACCCAGTACTTC
TRBV7-9,NA,TRBD2,TRBJ2-1,17,CASSSAVSSGIYNEQFF,TGTGCCAGCAGCTCCGCGGTGTCTAGCGGGATCTACAATGAGCAGTTCTTC
TRBV12-3/TRBV12-4,many,NA,TRBJ1-5,14,CASSLSGGNQPQHF,TGTGCCAGCAGTTTATCAGGGGGCAATCAGCCCCAGCATTTT
TRBV6-5,medium-sized,TRBD2,TRBJ2-7,17,CASSYSMASGGDYEQYF,TGTGCCAGCAGTTACTCGATGGCTAGCGGAGGAGACTACGAGCAGTACTTC
TRBV6-1,NA,TRBD1,TRBJ2-7,15,CASSGTGDHIYEQYF,TGTGCCAGCAGTGGGACAGGAGACCATATCTACGAGCAGTACTTC
TRBV7-3,NA,NA,TRBJ2-3,16,CASSLGGQGSTDTRYF,TGTGCCAGCAGCTTAGGTGGCCAGGGTAGCACAGATACGCGGTATTTT
TRBV5-6,many,NA,TRBJ2-7,13,CASSLLSRGEQYF,TGTGCCAGCAGCTTGTTATCCAGAGGCGAGCAGTACTTC
TRBV7-9,medium-sized,NA,TRBJ2-1,15,CASSLGHGGPDEQFF,TGTGCCAGCAGCTTAGGACACGGAGGGCCGGATGAGCAGTTCTTC
TRBV28,many,TRBD1,TRBJ1-1,15,CASSPWTGRNTEAFF,TGTGCCAGCAGTCCGTGGACAGGTCGGAACACTGAAGCTTTCTTT
TRBV6-5,many,NA,TRBJ1-1,16,CASSYFGGGGNTEAFF,TGTGCCAGCAGTTACTTCGGCGGCGGGGGAAACACTGAAGCTTTCTTT
TRBV28,NA,TRBD2,TRBJ2-3,17,CTSSLVGGWSTTDTQYF,TGTACCAGCAGTCTAGTGGGGGGGTGGAGTACCACAGATACGCAGTATTTT
TRBV30,many,NA,TRBJ1-2,12,CAWTRWDYGYTF,TGTGCCTGGACCCGATGGGACTATGGCTACACCTTC
TRBV18,few,NA,TRBJ2-4,15,CASSPPEGGKNIQYF,TGTGCCAGCTCACCACCGGAGGGGGGAAAAAACATTCAGTACTTC